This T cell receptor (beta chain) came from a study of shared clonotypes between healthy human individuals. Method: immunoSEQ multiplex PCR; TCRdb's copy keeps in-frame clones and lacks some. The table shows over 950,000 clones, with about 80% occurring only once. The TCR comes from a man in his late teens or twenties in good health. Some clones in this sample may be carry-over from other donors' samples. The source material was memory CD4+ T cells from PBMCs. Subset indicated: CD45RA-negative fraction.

CDR3 residues: CASSMYGRNQETQYF. The CDR3 DNA follows: TGTGCCAGTAGTATGTATGGCAGGAACCAAGAGACCCAGTACTTC. This rearrangement joins TRBV19 to TRBJ2-5; D is unresolved. CDR1 LNHDA and CDR2 SQIVND come from the germline V gene (reference sequence). The CDR3 loop spans 15 amino acids. V dropped 3 bases and J dropped 0 bases, with 11 bases sitting between them. Full variable domain (rest looked up from reference TRBV19 and TRBJ2-5): DGGITQSPKYLFRKEGQNVTLSCEQNLNHDAMYWYRQDPGQGLRLIYYSQIVNDFQKGDIAEGYSVSREKKESFPLTVTSAQKNPTAFYLCASSMYGRNQETQYFGPGTRLLVL.